These 27 T cell receptor beta chains came from one sample sequenced in a study of CD8 T cells in ankylosing spondylitis. TCRdb itself ran the 5' RACE reads through MiXCR, one entry per CDR3 protein. The sample shows over 95,000 distinct CDR3 sequences, roughly 8.3% of them seen only once. The sequencing input was blood, either unsorted or a sorted T cell fraction (not recorded which). These receptors came from a male donor with ankylosing spondylitis or in good health (not recorded which).

V gene TRBV7-9 combines with J gene TRBJ2-1; D may correspond to TRBD1 or TRBD2 (5 bases each). Per germline, CDR1 SEHNR and CDR2 FQNEAQ (reference sequence). The CDR3 contains 13 residues. V gave up 5 bases and J gave up 5 bases, with 10 bases separating them. In nucleotides, the CDR3 is TGTGCCAGCAGCATCCGGGGCGACAATGAGCAGTTCTTC. Translated, it gives CASSIRGDNEQFF.

This clonotype was observed many times. V gene TRBV20-1 combines with J gene TRBJ2-1; TRBD1 might be the D (7 bases). V was trimmed by 3 bases and J by 1 base, leaving 10 bases between them. The CDR3 loop spans 14 amino acids. The germline V gene has CDR1 DFQATT and CDR2 SNEGSKA (reference sequence). The CDR3 bases are TGCAGTGCTAGGGCAGGGGGGTCCTACAATGAGCAGTTCTTC. It encodes CSARAGGSYNEQFF.

As concerns this clonotype: A clone one base away is much larger, so this may be a read error. This sequence joins TRBV25-1 and TRBJ1-2; 9 nucleotides agree with TRBD1. Germline loops: CDR1 MGHDK, CDR2 SYGVNS. This CDR3 has 15 residues. CDR3 in DNA: TGTGCCAGCAGTGGTTCCGGGACAGGGCACTATGGCGACACCTTC. It specifies CASSGSGTGHYGDTF.

This clonotype was seen many times. The chain links TRBV24-1 to TRBJ2-4; a possible D gene is TRBD1 (6 bases). Germline V gene lookup returns CDR1 KGHDR and CDR2 SFDVKD. The CDR3 loop spans 17 amino acids. V gave up 0 bases and J gave up 0 bases, with 11 bases separating them. This CDR3 is CATSDLRDIKAKNIQYF. CDR3 DNA: TGTGCCACCAGTGATTTGAGGGACATTAAAGCCAAAAACATTCAGTACTTC.

This clonotype was recorded many times. The V call is TRBV10-3, the J call TRBJ2-3; 7 bases agree with TRBD2. Germline V lookup: CDR1 ENHRY, CDR2 SYGVKD. J lost 0 bases, V lost 6 bases, and 3 bases had no gene match. The CDR3 is 14 residues long. CDR3 bases: TGTGCCATCAGGAGCGGGGCGAGCACAGATACGCAGTATTTT. It codes for CAIRSGASTDTQYF.

Ten or more counts support this clonotype. CDR3 protein: CTAAGNYGYTF. As DNA, the CDR3 is TGCACCGCTGCGGGGAACTATGGCTACACCTTC. The chain combines TRBV29-1 with TRBJ1-2; D unclear. CDR3 length equals 11 residues. Germline CDR1 reads SQVTM; CDR2 reads ANQGSEA.

This clonotype was counted at least ten times. This sequence joins TRBV11-2 and TRBJ1-2, with unresolved D. The germline V gene encodes CDR1 SGHAT and CDR2 FQNNGV. This CDR3 has 14 amino acids. V was cut by 5 bases and J by 7 bases, with 17 bases left in between. CDR3 protein: CASSPSADAFGYTF. Written as DNA, the CDR3 is TGTGCCAGCAGCCCCTCGGCCGACGCGTTTGGCTACACCTTC.

This clonotype was seen ten or more times. V usage is TRBV12-3 or TRBV12-4 and J usage is TRBJ2-2; 7 bases line up with TRBD1. The CDR3 contains 15 residues. With V trimmed by 6 bases and J by 0 bases, 4 bases remained unmatched. As DNA, the CDR3 is TGTGCCAGCAGCTTGACAGGGTCGAACACCGGGGAGCTGTTTTTT. It yields the protein CASSLTGSNTGELFF.

The chain is built from TRBV6-2 or TRBV6-3 and TRBJ2-1, with TRBD1 matching over 8 bases. From germline, CDR1 is MNHEY and CDR2 SVGEGT. The CDR3 runs to 15 residues. V lost 5 bases to trimming and J lost 5 bases; unmatched junction nucleotides: 8. CDR3 nucleotides: TGTGCCAGCAGTCGCAGGCCAGGGGGCAACAATGAGCAGTTCTTC. Its protein product is CASSRRPGGNNEQFF.

This clonotype was counted many times. The V call is TRBV4-2, the J call TRBJ2-1, with 11 bases lining up with TRBD2. Germline trimming cut 5 bases from V and 9 bases from J; bases unmatched to any gene: 6. CDR3 length: 14 residues. Germline CDR1 reads LGHNA; CDR2 reads YNFKEQ. This chain's CDR3 is CASSSLAGELEQFF. The DNA for the CDR3 is TGTGCCAGCAGCTCACTAGCGGGGGAACTTGAGCAGTTCTTC.

At least ten counts were recorded for this clonotype. This chain links TRBV18 with TRBJ1-1; 7 bases match TRBD1. Germline loops: CDR1 KGHSH, CDR2 LQKENI. The CDR3 has 15 residues. The V segment lost 3 bases and the J segment 2 bases; nucleotides outside the gene matches: 6. CDR3 amino acids: CASSPIQGSNTEAFF. CDR3 bases: TGTGCCAGCTCACCTATACAGGGGTCAAACACTGAAGCTTTCTTT.

In its sample, this clonotype was seen many times. This chain links TRBV5-5 with TRBJ1-1; D is uncertain. Germline CDR1 SGHKS, CDR2 YYEKEE (reference sequence). Trimming took 2 bases from V and 0 from J, leaving 11 bases between them. The CDR3 sequence is 15 residues long. The CDR3 region has the DNA TGTGCCAGCAGCTTACGAGGACGGATGAACACTGAAGCTTTCTTT. Translation gives CASSLRGRMNTEAFF.

This clonotype was observed many times. The rearrangement uses TRBV12-3 or TRBV12-4 and TRBJ2-1, with TRBD2 matching over 7 bases. With 3 bases clipped from V and 2 bases from J, the junction kept 7 bases outside the gene matches. This CDR3 spans 16 amino acids. CDR3 sequence reads: CASSFNLGGAYNEQFF. The CDR3 nucleotides are TGTGCCAGCAGTTTTAATTTGGGGGGGGCCTACAATGAGCAGTTCTTC.

This clonotype occurred many times. The rearrangement uses TRBV12-3 or TRBV12-4 and TRBJ2-2; TRBD2 agrees at 7 bases. V trimming: 7 bases; J trimming: 0 bases; junction bases outside the gene matches: 11. This CDR3 contains 17 residues. DNA of the CDR3: TGTGCCAGCACCCTTTTCCCCCGGGAGGCGAACACCGGGGAGCTGTTTTTT. It encodes CASTLFPREANTGELFF.

This clonotype was seen at least ten times. The chain combines TRBV12-3 or TRBV12-4 with TRBJ2-3; 10 bases fit TRBD1. V lost 5 bases to trimming and J lost 5 bases; unmatched junction nucleotides: 4. The CDR3 sequence is 14 residues long. In DNA form, the CDR3 reads TGTGCCAGCAGTCTTGACAGGGGGCTAGATACGCAGTATTTT. Protein sequence: CASSLDRGLDTQYF.

This clonotype was seen ten or more times. This chain connects TRBV11-3 to TRBJ2-3; D not resolved. The V end was cut by 4 bases, the J end by 2 bases, with 7 bases between. The CDR3 runs to 13 residues. Germline assignment: CDR1 SGHNT and CDR2 YENEEA. The CDR3 region has the DNA TGTGCCAGCAGCTCAGCACTCACAGATACGCAGTATTTT. It encodes CASSSALTDTQYF.

This clonotype appeared many times. The chain links TRBV20-1 to TRBJ2-7; D remains ambiguous. The V gene's germline CDR1 is DFQATT and CDR2 SNEGSKA (reference sequence). The germline V and J ends were trimmed by 4 bases and 2 bases, with 6 bases remaining between them. The CDR3 runs to 11 residues. Here the CDR3 reads CSATETYEQYF. The CDR3 bases are TGCAGTGCTACCGAGACCTACGAGCAGTACTTC.

The sample holds many counts of this clonotype. The rearrangement uses TRBV20-1 and TRBJ2-1, with D perhaps matching TRBD1 or TRBD2 (5 bases each). V shed 3 bases and J shed 5 bases, with 14 bases lying between them. The CDR3 has 14 residues. From germline, CDR1 is DFQATT and CDR2 SNEGSKA (reference sequence). CDR3 DNA sequence: TGCAGTGCTAGCCCCCCGGGGCTAAACAATGAGCAGTTCTTC. Its protein is CSASPPGLNNEQFF.

This chain connects TRBV7-2 to TRBJ2-1; no clear D. V was pared by 7 bases and J by 5 bases, with 15 bases between. The CDR3 loop spans 14 amino acids. Germline V gives CDR1 SGHTA, CDR2 FQGNSA. The CDR3 bases are TGTGCCAGCATCCTGGAACGCTACCACAATGAGCAGTTCTTC. Encoded protein: CASILERYHNEQFF. The entire variable domain, with the rest obtained from reference TRBV7-2 and TRBJ2-1, is as follows: GAGVSQSPSNKVTEKGKDVELRCDPISGHTALYWYRQSLGQGLEFLIYFQGNSAPDKSGLPSDRFSAERTGGSVSTLTIQRTQQEDSAVYLCASILERYHNEQFFGPGTRLTVL.

The rearrangement uses TRBV7-2 and TRBJ1-2; no clear D. Germline V gene data show CDR1 as SGHTA and CDR2 as FQGNSA. V was pared by 2 bases and J by 4 bases, with 11 bases between. The CDR3 covers 14 residues. CDR3 protein: CASSLNWVSYGYTF. The DNA of the CDR3 is TGTGCCAGCAGCTTAAATTGGGTTAGCTATGGCTACACCTTC.

This clonotype was counted ten times or more. The CDR3 sequence is CASSLRRGGDTQYF. DNA of the CDR3: TGTGCCAGCAGTTTGAGGCGGGGTGGAGATACGCAGTATTTT. V gene TRBV27 combines with J gene TRBJ2-3; a weak D match, TRBD2 (6 bases). Per germline, CDR1 MNHEY and CDR2 SMNVEV (reference sequence). Trimming pared 3 bases from V and 5 bases from J, leaving 12 bases between. The CDR3 covers 14 residues.

This clonotype was seen at least ten times. The chain has TRBV27 and TRBJ2-1; a weak D match, TRBD1 (5 bases). V was cut by 4 bases and J by 5 bases, with 12 bases left in between. The CDR3 is made up of 14 amino acids. The germline V gene encodes CDR1 MNHEY and CDR2 SMNVEV (reference sequence). The CDR3 DNA reads as TGTGCCAGCAGTTGGGGCAGCGTACACAATGAGCAGTTCTTC. It encodes CASSWGSVHNEQFF.

This clonotype came up many times. The rearrangement links TRBV29-1 to TRBJ2-6; D not resolved. Germline V gives CDR1 SQVTM, CDR2 ANQGSEA. V lost 5 bases and J lost 0, with 5 bases in between. The length of the CDR3 is 13 residues. The CDR3 region is CSVPTSGANVLTF. CDR3 bases: TGCAGCGTTCCAACCTCTGGGGCCAACGTCCTGACTTTC.

The sample holds many counts of this clonotype. The chain carries TRBV12-3 or TRBV12-4 and TRBJ2-7; the match to TRBD2 covers 10 bases. J gave up 5 bases and V 3 bases, and 7 bases lay outside the gene matches. The CDR3 has 15 residues. The CDR3 coding sequence is TGTGCCAGCAGTTTTCGGCTAGCGGGAGATCACGAGCAGTACTTC. Amino acid sequence: CASSFRLAGDHEQYF.

V gene TRBV9 combines with J gene TRBJ2-2, with a weak D call TRBD2 (5 bases). CDR3 size: 14 residues. The germline CDR1 and CDR2 sequences are SGDLS and YYNGEE. Trimming left V 3 bases short and J 7 bases short, with 13 bases between. This CDR3 reads CASSARRYSGELFF. In DNA form, the CDR3 reads TGTGCCAGCAGCGCCCGGAGGTACAGCGGGGAGCTGTTTTTT. Full variable domain (rest looked up from reference TRBV9 and TRBJ2-2): DSGVTQTPKHLITATGQRVTLRCSPRSGDLSVYWYQQSLDQGLQFLIQYYNGEERAKGNILERFSAQQFPDLHSELNLSSLELGDSALYFCASSARRYSGELFFGEGSRLTVL.

The genes are TRBV7-2 and TRBJ2-3; TRBD1 matches 10 bases. V gave up 6 bases and J gave up 4 bases; unmatched junction bases: 7. The CDR3 spans 15 residues. The germline CDR1 and CDR2 sequences are SGHTA and FQGNSA. DNA for the CDR3: TGTGCCAGCAGTCGCCGGGACAGGGGTTCAGATACGCAGTATTTT. As protein: CASSRRDRGSDTQYF. The whole variable domain, filled in from reference TRBV7-2 and TRBJ2-3, reads GAGVSQSPSNKVTEKGKDVELRCDPISGHTALYWYRQSLGQGLEFLIYFQGNSAPDKSGLPSDRFSAERTGGSVSTLTIQRTQQEDSAVYLCASSRRDRGSDTQYFGPGTRLTVL.

This clonotype came up many times. This chain joins TRBV15 and TRBJ2-1, with 14 bases fitting TRBD2. Trimming at V came to 8 bases and at J to 4 bases, leaving 7 bases not matched to a gene. The CDR3 is made up of 16 amino acids. Per germline, CDR1 LNHNV and CDR2 YYDKDF (reference sequence). CDR3 DNA: TGTGCCACCGGGACTAGCGGGAGAACCTCTTACAATGAGCAGTTCTTC. It translates to CATGTSGRTSYNEQFF.